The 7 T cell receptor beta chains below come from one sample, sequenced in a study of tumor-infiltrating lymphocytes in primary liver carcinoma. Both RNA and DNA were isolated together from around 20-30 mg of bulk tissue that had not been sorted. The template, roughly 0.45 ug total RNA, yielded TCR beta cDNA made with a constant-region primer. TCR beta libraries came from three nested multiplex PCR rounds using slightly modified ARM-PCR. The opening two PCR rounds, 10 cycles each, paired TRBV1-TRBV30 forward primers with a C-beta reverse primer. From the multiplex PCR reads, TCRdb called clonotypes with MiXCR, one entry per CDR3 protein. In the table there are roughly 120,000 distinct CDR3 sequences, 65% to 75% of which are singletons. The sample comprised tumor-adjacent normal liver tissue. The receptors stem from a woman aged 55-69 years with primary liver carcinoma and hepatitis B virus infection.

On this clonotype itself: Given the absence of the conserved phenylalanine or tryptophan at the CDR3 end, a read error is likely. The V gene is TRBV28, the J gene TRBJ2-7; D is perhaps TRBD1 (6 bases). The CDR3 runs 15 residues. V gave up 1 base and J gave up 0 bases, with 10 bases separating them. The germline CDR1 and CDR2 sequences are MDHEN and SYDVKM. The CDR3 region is CASSLSAGVSYEQYL. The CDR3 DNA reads TGTGCCAGCAGTTTATCAGCAGGGGTCTCCTACGAGCAGTACCTC.

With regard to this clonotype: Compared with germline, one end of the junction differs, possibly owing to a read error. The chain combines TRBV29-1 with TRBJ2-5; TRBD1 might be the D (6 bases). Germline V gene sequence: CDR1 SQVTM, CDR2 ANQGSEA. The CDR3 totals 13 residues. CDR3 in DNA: TGCAGCGCTTCTGGGGGCACCCCTGAGACCCAATACTTC. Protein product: CSASGGTPETQYF.

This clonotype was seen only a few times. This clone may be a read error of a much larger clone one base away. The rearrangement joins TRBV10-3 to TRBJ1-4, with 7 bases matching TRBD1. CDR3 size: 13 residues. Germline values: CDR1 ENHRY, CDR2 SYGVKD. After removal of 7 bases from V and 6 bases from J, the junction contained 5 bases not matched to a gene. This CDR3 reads CAINFDRDEKLFF. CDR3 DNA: TGTGCCATCAATTTCGACAGGGATGAAAAACTGTTTTTT.

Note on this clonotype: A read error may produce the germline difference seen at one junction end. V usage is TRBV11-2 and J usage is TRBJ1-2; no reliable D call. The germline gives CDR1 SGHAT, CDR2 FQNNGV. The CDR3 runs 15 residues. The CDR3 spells CASSLVGIGWSGYTF. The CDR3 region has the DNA TGTGCCAGCAGTTTAGTCGGGATAGGGTGGAGTGGCTACACCTTC.

CDR3 sequence reads: CASSLCEGGNQPQHF. As DNA, the CDR3 is TGTGCCAGCAGTTTATGTGAGGGCGGCAATCAGCCCCAGCATTTT. This chain links TRBV28 with TRBJ1-5; no firm D call. The germline V gene has CDR1 MDHEN and CDR2 SYDVKM. The V end was cut by 0 bases, the J end by 2 bases, with 8 bases between. The CDR3 sequence is 15 residues long.

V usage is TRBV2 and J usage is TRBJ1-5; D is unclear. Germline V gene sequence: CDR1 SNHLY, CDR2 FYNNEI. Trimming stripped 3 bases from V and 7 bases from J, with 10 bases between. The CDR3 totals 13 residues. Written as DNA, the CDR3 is TGTGCCAGCAGTGACACAGAGGACCAGCCCCAGCATTTT. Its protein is CASSDTEDQPQHF.

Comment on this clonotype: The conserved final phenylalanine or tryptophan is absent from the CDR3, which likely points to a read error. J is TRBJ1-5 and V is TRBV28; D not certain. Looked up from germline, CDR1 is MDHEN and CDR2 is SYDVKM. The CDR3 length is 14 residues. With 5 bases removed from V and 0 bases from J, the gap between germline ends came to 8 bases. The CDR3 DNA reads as TGTGCCAGCAGTCTCGAGTATAGCAATCAGCCCCAGCATTCT. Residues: CASSLEYSNQPQHS.